These T cell receptor delta chains were read from a single sample in a study of Vδ1+ human thymocytes. TCRdb reanalyzed the multiplex PCR reads using CATT. The sample lists about 55,000 delta-chain clones, about 16% occurring once. Sequenced input: Vdelta1+ gamma-delta thymocytes from the thymus. These receptors were collected from a boy less than two years old who had congenital heart surgery. CDR3s include the opening cysteine and the closing phenylalanine or tryptophan. Fields, in order: D gene, clone size, J gene, V gene, CDR3 DNA, CDR3 protein. A D gene is named only where the DNA matches it firmly. Not all rows give a size; the values are once, few, many and, for expanded clones, a class.

D: TRDD3
size: .
J: TRDJ1
V: TRDV1
DNA: TGTGCTCTTGGGGAACCCCCTCCCGATTGGGTGGGGGATAACACCGATAAACTCATCTTT
CDR3: CALGEPPPDWVGDNTDKLIF

D: .
size: .
J: TRDJ1
V: TRDV1
DNA: TGTGCTCTTGGGGAACGGAACATCGAAGCCCCTGGGCAAACCACCGATAAACTCATCTTT
CDR3: CALGERNIEAPGQTTDKLIF

D: .
size: .
J: TRDJ1
V: TRDV1
DNA: TGTGCTCTTGGGAAGGGATTCCTAGATCGGCTGGAATACTTCACCGATAAACTCATCTTT
CDR3: CALGKGFLDRLEYFTDKLIF

D: .
size: few
J: TRDJ1
V: TRDV1
DNA: TGTGCTCTGAGGCCTTCTCTTACATTACCGGGGGTTTATTCGGATAAACTCATCTTT
CDR3: CALRPSLTLPGVYSDKLIF

D: .
size: few
J: TRDJ1
V: TRDV1
DNA: TGTGCTCTTGGGGAAATGTACACATTCCGGGATTTCTATCACACCGATAAACTCATCTTT
CDR3: CALGEMYTFRDFYHTDKLIF

D: TRDD3
size: .
J: TRDJ1
V: TRDV1
DNA: TGTGCTCTTGGGGAACTACTGGTGGGGGATCGGTGTACCGATAAACTCATCTTT
CDR3: CALGELLVGDRCTDKLIF

D: TRDD3
size: .
J: TRDJ1
V: TRDV1
DNA: TGTGCTCTTGGGCGATTCTGGGGGATACGGGGGTACACCGATAAACTCATCTTT
CDR3: CALGRFWGIRGYTDKLIF

D: .
size: few
J: TRDJ2
V: TRDV1
DNA: TGTGCTCTTGGGGAACCACCACTCCCTCATAGGGGTTTGACAGCACAACTCTTCTTT
CDR3: CALGEPPLPHRGLTAQLFF

D: TRDD3
size: few
J: TRDJ1
V: TRDV1
DNA: TGTGCTCTTGGGGAACTGCCCCTACGCGGATACGGCACCGTGGGACTCATCTTT
CDR3: CALGELPLRGYGTVGLIF

D: TRDD3
size: few
J: TRDJ1
V: TRDV1
DNA: TGTGCTCTTGGGGAACTTACCCCCCCCTTCTTCAACTGGGGGATGCGTCTTGGTCTTAGGGATCCCGATAAACTCATCTTT
CDR3: CALGELTPPFFNWGMRLGLRDPDKLIF

D: .
size: .
J: TRDJ1
V: TRDV1
DNA: TGTGCTCTTGGGGAAGGTGCCCCCAGGGTTGAACTCATCTTT
CDR3: CALGEGAPRVELIF

D: TRDD3
size: few
J: TRDJ1
V: TRDV1
DNA: TGTGCTCTTGGGGAAGAGAAGGGATACGTGTACACCGATAAACTCATCTTT
CDR3: CALGEEKGYVYTDKLIF

D: TRDD3
size: once
J: TRDJ1
V: TRDV1
DNA: TGTGCTCTTGGGGAACTCCTAAGCGATAAGGGCTTTAAATTAAACTGGGGGATAGGCGATAAACTCATCTTT
CDR3: CALGELLSDKGFKLNWGIGDKLIF

D: .
size: few
J: TRDJ1
V: TRDV1
DNA: TGTGCTCTTGGGGGGCCTCCTACCGATAAACTCATCTTT
CDR3: CALGGPPTDKLIF

D: TRDD3
size: .
J: TRDJ1
V: TRDV1
DNA: TGTGCTCTTGGGGAACTAAGACCTTACTGGGGGATACTAGGCACCGATAAACTCATCTTT
CDR3: CALGELRPYWGILGTDKLIF

D: .
size: few
J: TRDJ1
V: TRDV1
DNA: TGTGCTCTTGGGGAACCTGGGCCGGCAAAGCTGGGATACACCGATAAACTCATCTTT
CDR3: CALGEPGPAKLGYTDKLIF

D: TRDD3
size: .
J: TRDJ1
V: TRDV1
DNA: TGTGCTCTTGGGGAACTAGAAGCGGGAATTTTATACTGGGGAACAGACACCGATAAACTCATCTTT
CDR3: CALGELEAGILYWGTDTDKLIF

D: TRDD3
size: .
J: TRDJ1
V: TRDV1
DNA: TGTGCTCTTGGGGAACTAGCAGTAGGCCTTCCTACAACTGGGGGATACGACGGTAAACTCATCTTT
CDR3: CALGELAVGLPTTGGYDGKLIF

D: TRDD3
size: .
J: TRDJ1
V: TRDV1
DNA: TGTGCTCTTGGGGAACTCCCGGCTAGTACTGGGGGAGATAAACTCATCTTT
CDR3: CALGELPASTGGDKLIF

D: TRDD3
size: .
J: TRDJ1
V: TRDV1
DNA: TGTGCTCTTGGGGAACTTCCCCTCATTTTTACTGGGGGATACGCTGACTACACCGATAAACTCATCTTT
CDR3: CALGELPLIFTGGYADYTDKLIF

D: TRDD3
size: .
J: TRDJ1
V: TRDV1
DNA: TGTGCTCTTGGGGCACTCTCGGTACTGGGGTGTTACACCGATAAACTCATCTTT
CDR3: CALGALSVLGCYTDKLIF

D: TRDD3
size: .
J: TRDJ1
V: TRDV1
DNA: TGTGCTCTTGGGGAATACGGACTCTACTGGGGGATTCTGCCCAGGACCGATAAACTCATCTTT
CDR3: CALGEYGLYWGILPRTDKLIF

D: TRDD3
size: .
J: TRDJ1
V: TRDV3
DNA: TGTGCCTTTAATATTAGGCCACTGGGGGATTGGGAACTCATCTTT
CDR3: CAFNIRPLGDWELIF

D: TRDD3
size: medium-sized
J: TRDJ2
V: TRDV2
DNA: TGTGCCTGTGACACCGGATGTACTGGGGGATGTTTGACAGCACAACTCTTCTTT
CDR3: CACDTGCTGGCLTAQLFF

D: .
size: few
J: TRDJ1
V: TRDV1
DNA: TGTGCTCTCGACTTCCCTTCCTCGGGTGGGGGATACACCGATAAACTCATCTTT
CDR3: CALDFPSSGGGYTDKLIF

D: TRDD3
size: .
J: TRDJ1
V: TRDV1
DNA: TGCTCTGGGGAAGAGCCCCAGTTTAAGCCTGATGACTGGGGGATACGCGTCCCGTACACCGATAAACTCATCTTT
CDR3: CSGEEPQFKPDDWGIRVPYTDKLIF

D: .
size: .
J: TRDJ1
V: TRDV1
DNA: TGTGCTCTTGGGGAACCTTCCTCCCCGCACTACACCGATAAACTCATCTTT
CDR3: CALGEPSSPHYTDKLIF

D: TRDD3
size: .
J: TRDJ1
V: TRDV1
DNA: TGTGCTCCTGGGCTGGGGGACCGTCGGTACACCGATAAACTCATCTTT
CDR3: CAPGLGDRRYTDKLIF

D: .
size: .
J: TRDJ1
V: TRDV2
DNA: TGTGCCTGTGACACGGGTTGGGGGTCGTACACCGATAAACTCATCTTT
CDR3: CACDTGWGSYTDKLIF

D: TRDD3
size: .
J: TRDJ1
V: TRDV1
DNA: TGTGCTCTTGGGGAACTCCTCACTGGGGGACCCTTGTACACCGATAAACTCATCTTT
CDR3: CALGELLTGGPLYTDKLIF

D: .
size: few
J: TRDJ1
V: TRDV1
DNA: TGTGCTCTTGGGGAACTAGGGCCTCGATCCTCAACGGTACTGGTTAGTAAAGCGGGAACCTACGATAAACTCATCTTT
CDR3: CALGELGPRSSTVLVSKAGTYDKLIF

D: TRDD3
size: few
J: TRDJ1
V: TRDV1
DNA: TGTGCTCTTGGGGGCCTTCCTACTGGGGGATACGGGGCCGATAAACTCATCTTT
CDR3: CALGGLPTGGYGADKLIF

D: .
size: few
J: TRDJ1
V: TRDV1
DNA: TGTGCTCTTGGGTGGTTCCCCCTAAATGAGGACGATAAACTCATCTTT
CDR3: CALGWFPLNEDDKLIF